A single T cell receptor beta chain is shown here with its context. As yet, its antigen is unknown. The entry originates in a study of T cells after yellow fever vaccination. Study results and caveats: The appearance of a small share of clonotypes in both CD4 and CD8 compartments was observed. Post-booster reappearance was seen for most primary-vaccination clones (96% CD4, 75% to 90% CD8).

TCRdb re-called the 5' RACE reads through MiXCR, storing one row per CDR3 protein. The sample comprises 100,000 to 150,000 distinct CDR3 sequences, under 9% of which are singletons, and 40% rests with the top ten. This CDR3 region has 15 residues. V lost 6 bases to trimming and J lost 0 bases, with 14 bases between them. Germline lookup yields CDR1 SNHLY and CDR2 FYNNEI. The TCR comes from a man between 18 and 29 years old who received the YFV17D yellow fever vaccine. This material consisted of CD8+ T cells sorted from PBMCs, taken on the day of the yellow fever booster vaccination. The V and J genes are TRBV2 and TRBJ1-1; TRBD1 is a possible D gene (6 bases). The CDR3 sequence is CASRIYTGLNTEAFF. Here the CDR3 DNA reads TGTGCCAGCAGAATATATACAGGGTTGAACACTGAAGCTTTCTTT.